This T cell receptor beta chain was identified in a study of T cells in Graves' hyperthyroidism and ophthalmopathy. Study findings and constraints: A median around 5.9 months before onset, the model predicted ophthalmopathy. Most clonotypes expanded in thyroid above 0.001 were likewise present in blood.

RNA transcripts served as the template for amplifying TCR beta CDR3 regions. A first-round RT-PCR of the TCR CDR3 used the HTBI primer set. In TCRdb, the multiplex PCR reads were re-called with MiXCR into one record per CDR3 protein. Found here are about 350,000 distinct CDR3 sequences, over 15% of them singletons; the top ten hold roughly a sixth. This clonotype has at least ten counts. The antigen is not known. The V gene lost 1 base and the J gene lost 4 bases, with 19 bases spanning the gap. The CDR3 is 16 residues long. The germline CDR1 and CDR2 sequences are SQVTM and ANQGSEA. Each 10 ml fresh peripheral blood draw supplied the PBMCs.

This receptor was taken from a woman aged 40 to 49 with Graves' ophthalmopathy. Material for sequencing was blood. This chain uses TRBV29-1 with TRBJ1-2; D uncertain. CDR3 DNA: TGCAGCGTTGAAGCTGCCCTCGCGGGATACGGCTATGGCTACACCTTC. It is translated as CSVEAALAGYGYGYTF.